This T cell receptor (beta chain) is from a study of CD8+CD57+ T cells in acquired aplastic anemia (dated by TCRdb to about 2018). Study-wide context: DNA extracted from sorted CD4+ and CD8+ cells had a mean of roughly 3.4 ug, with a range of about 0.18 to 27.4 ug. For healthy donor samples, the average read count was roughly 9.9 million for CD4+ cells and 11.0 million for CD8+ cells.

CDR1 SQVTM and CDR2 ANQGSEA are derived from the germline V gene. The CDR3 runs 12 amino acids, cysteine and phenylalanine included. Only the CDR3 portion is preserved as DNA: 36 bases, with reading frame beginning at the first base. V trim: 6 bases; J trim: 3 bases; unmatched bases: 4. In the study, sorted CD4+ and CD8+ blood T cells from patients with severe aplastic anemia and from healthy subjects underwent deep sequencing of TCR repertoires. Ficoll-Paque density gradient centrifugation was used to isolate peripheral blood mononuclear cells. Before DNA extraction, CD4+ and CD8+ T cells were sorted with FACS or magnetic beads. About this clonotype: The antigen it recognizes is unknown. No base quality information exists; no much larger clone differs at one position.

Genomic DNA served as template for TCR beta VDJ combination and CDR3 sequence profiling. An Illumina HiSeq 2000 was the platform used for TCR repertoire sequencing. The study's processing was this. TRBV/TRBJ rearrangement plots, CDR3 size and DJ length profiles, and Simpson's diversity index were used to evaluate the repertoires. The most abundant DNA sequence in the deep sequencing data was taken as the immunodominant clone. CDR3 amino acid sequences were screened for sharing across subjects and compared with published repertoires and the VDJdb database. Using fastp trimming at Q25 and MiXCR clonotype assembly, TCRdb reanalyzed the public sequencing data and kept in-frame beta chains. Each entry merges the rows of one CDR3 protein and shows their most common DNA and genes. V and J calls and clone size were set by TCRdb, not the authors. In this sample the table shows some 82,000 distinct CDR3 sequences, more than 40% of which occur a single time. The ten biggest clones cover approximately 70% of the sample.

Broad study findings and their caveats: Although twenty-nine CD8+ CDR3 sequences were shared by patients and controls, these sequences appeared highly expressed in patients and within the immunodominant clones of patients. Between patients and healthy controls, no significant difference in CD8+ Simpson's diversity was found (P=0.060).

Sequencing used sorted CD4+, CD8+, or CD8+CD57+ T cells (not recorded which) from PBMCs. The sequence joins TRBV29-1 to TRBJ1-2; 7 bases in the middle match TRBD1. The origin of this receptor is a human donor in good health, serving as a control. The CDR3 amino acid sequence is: CSVAGQHYGYTF. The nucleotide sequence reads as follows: TGCAGCGTGGCGGGACAGCACTATGGCTACACCTTC.